The T cell receptor beta chain described here comes from a study of CD8+ T cells in alopecia areata. General study results and limits: Across lesional scalp, and particularly alopecia totalis/universalis, clonality surpassed that of normal scalp. Scalp data also include sequences from resident alphabeta T cells of normal skin.

Per germline, CDR1 LNHDA and CDR2 SQIVND (reference sequence). The CDR3 has 13 residues. Trimming removed 4 bases at V and 0 bases at J, with 6 bases between. As for treatment: oral pan-JAK inhibitor, 5-10 mg twice daily. Alopecia areata patients gave lesional scalp punch biopsies and peripheral blood samples. This clone showed up just a few times. The antigen is undetermined. The authors extracted RNA and reverse transcribed it into cDNA as the sequencing template. Clones were read by immunoSEQ multiplex PCR, and TCRdb kept only the in-frame ones, dropping some. Counted here are roughly 230,000 clones, around 43% occurring once; the ten biggest clones make up approximately 2.4%.

The clonotype was recovered from a human donor with alopecia areata. The chain uses TRBV19 and TRBJ1-1; D call uncertain. The sample here was CD4+ T cells sorted from blood, taken around week 37, from a patient treated with tofacitinib. CDR3 protein: CASSKPLNTEAFF. Written as DNA, the CDR3 is TGTGCCAGTAGTAAGCCCTTGAACACTGAAGCTTTCTTT.